This T cell receptor (beta chain) emerged from a study of shared clonotypes between healthy human individuals. Source study methods: With immunoSEQ giving junction-only sequences and no quality scores, filtering differed. Profiling relied on immunoSEQ multiplex PCR, and the TCRdb table lists in-frame clones only, not all of them. The V and J calls and clone size come from that table; D and trimming were worked out from the DNA. This sample carries about 2.5 million clones, 85% to 95% of them seen once, and the ten largest clones take approximately 0.4%. Findings of the study overall: Naive subsets generally exceeded memory subsets in estimated richness. Sharing across several donors was seen in 4% to 5% of naive CD4 clonotypes. Inspection by rarefaction showed sorted-subset sequencing to be incomplete despite large depth.

The V gene end was trimmed by 4 bases and the J gene end by 12 bases; junction bases not matched to a gene: 9. Germline V gives CDR1 SGHTA, CDR2 FQGTGA. The CDR3 is made up of 13 amino acids. As concerns this clone: The antigen remains unidentified.

The V gene is TRBV7-3, the J gene TRBJ2-1; 7 bases align to TRBD1. Sample: naive CD4+ T cells from PBMCs. Subset in this sample: CD45RA+ positively selected. This TCR was sampled from a man aged 18 to 29 in good health. Some clones in this sample may be carry-over from other donors' samples. The CDR3 DNA sequence: TGTGCCAGCAGCTACAGGGGAAATAGGAGGCAGTTCTTC. Encoded protein: CASSYRGNRRQFF.